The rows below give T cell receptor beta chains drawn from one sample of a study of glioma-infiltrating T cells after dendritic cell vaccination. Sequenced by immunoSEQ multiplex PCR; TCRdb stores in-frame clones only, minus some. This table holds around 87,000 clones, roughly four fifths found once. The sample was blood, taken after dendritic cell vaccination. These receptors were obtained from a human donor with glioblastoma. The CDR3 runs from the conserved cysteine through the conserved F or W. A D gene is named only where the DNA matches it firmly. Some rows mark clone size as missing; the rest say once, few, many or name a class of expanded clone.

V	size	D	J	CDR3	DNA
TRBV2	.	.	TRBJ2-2	CASRTYPGNTGELFF	TGTGCCAGCAGGACCTACCCGGGGAACACCGGGGAGCTGTTTTTT
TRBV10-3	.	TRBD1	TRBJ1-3	CAISKDRVGNTIYF	TGTGCCATCAGTAAAGACAGGGTTGGAAACACCATATATTTT
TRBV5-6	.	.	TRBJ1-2	CASSQARQDPYGYTF	TGCGCCAGCAGCCAAGCCCGACAGGACCCCTATGGCTACACCTTC
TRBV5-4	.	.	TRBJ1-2	CASSSRVNYGYTF	TGTGCCAGCAGCTCCAGGGTTAACTATGGCTACACCTTC
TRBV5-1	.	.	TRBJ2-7	CARRVTYEQYF	TGCGCCAGGAGGGTAACCTACGAGCAGTACTTC
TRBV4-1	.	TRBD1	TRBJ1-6	CASSQRQGQGSPLHF	TGCGCCAGCAGCCAGCGACAGGGACAGGGGTCACCCCTCCACTTT
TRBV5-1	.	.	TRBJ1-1	CASSLEGGGGTEAFF	TGCGCCAGCAGCTTGGAGGGGGGAGGGGGAACTGAAGCTTTCTTT
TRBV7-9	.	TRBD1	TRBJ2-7	CASSLGQGLSYEQYF	TGTGCCAGCAGCCTCGGACAGGGACTTTCCTACGAGCAGTACTTC
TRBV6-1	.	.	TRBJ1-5	CASSGQSISNQPQHF	TGTGCCAGCAGTGGGCAGTCGATTAGCAATCAGCCCCAGCATTTT
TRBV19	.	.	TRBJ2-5	CASTLARGETQYF	TGTGCCAGTACTCTGGCGCGAGGAGAGACCCAGTACTTC
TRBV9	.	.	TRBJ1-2	CASSKFTGTSDGYTF	TGTGCCAGCAGCAAATTTACAGGGACCAGCGATGGCTACACCTTC
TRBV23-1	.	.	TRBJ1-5	CASSHPSRRTTSNQPQHF	TGCGCCAGCAGTCATCCCTCCCGCCGGACAACTAGCAATCAGCCCCAGCATTTT
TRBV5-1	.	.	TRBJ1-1	CASSGGNTEAFF	TGCGCCAGCAGCGGAGGGAACACTGAAGCTTTCTTT
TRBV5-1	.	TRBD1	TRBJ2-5	CASSTTGRQETQYF	TGCGCCAGCAGCACGACAGGGCGGCAAGAGACCCAGTACTTC
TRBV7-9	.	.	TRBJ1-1	CASSLVTHGRDYTEAFF	TGTGCCAGCAGTCTCGTTACACATGGGCGGGATTACACTGAAGCTTTCTTT
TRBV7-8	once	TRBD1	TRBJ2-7	CASSSDRSGEQYF	TGTGCCAGCAGCTCGGACAGGTCGGGTGAGCAGTACTTC
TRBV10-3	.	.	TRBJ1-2	CAISRDLNSGLGYTF	TGTGCCATCAGCAGAGACTTAAATTCAGGACTTGGCTACACCTTC
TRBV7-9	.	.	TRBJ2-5	CASSLAADGGTQYF	TGTGCCAGCAGCTTAGCGGCTGATGGAGGGACCCAGTACTTC
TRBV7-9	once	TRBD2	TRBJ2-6	CASSPSGGTGANVLTF	TGTGCCAGCAGCCCCTCCGGGGGGACTGGGGCCAACGTCCTGACTTTC
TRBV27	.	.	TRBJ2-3	CASSSTTSTDTQYF	TGTGCCAGCAGTTCGACTACAAGCACAGATACGCAGTATTTT
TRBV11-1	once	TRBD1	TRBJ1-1	CASSRVGQKNTEAFF	TGTGCCAGCAGCCGAGTGGGACAGAAAAACACTGAAGCTTTCTTT
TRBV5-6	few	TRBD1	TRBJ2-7	CASSLERGPSSYEQYF	TGTGCCAGCAGCTTGGAGAGGGGGCCAAGCTCCTACGAGCAGTACTTC
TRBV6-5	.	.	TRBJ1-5	CASNRGPDQPQHF	TGTGCCAGCAACAGAGGGCCCGATCAGCCCCAGCATTTT
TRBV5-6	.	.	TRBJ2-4	CASSIGQQSSLAKNIQYF	TGTGCCAGCAGCATAGGACAACAGTCGTCCCTAGCCAAAAACATTCAGTACTTC
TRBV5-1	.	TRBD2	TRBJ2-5	CASSLGAGGRETQYF	TGCGCCAGCAGCTTGGGGGCGGGGGGAAGAGAGACCCAGTACTTC
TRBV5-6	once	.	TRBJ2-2	CASSWQVATGELFF	TGTGCCAGCAGCTGGCAGGTGGCCACCGGGGAGCTGTTTTTT
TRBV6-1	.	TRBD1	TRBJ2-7	CASTRGNEQYF	TGTGCCAGCACCAGGGGGAACGAGCAGTACTTC
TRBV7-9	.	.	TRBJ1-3	CASSTDSRNTIYF	TGTGCCAGCAGCACCGACAGCAGAAACACCATATATTTT
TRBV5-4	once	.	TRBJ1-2	CASSPDRNYGYTF	TGTGCCAGCAGCCCCGACAGGAACTATGGCTACACCTTC
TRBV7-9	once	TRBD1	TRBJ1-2	CASSSRPGQGFNGYTF	TGTGCCAGCAGCTCCCGACCGGGACAGGGCTTTAACGGCTACACCTTC
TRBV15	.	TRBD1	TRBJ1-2	CATRGDRVNYGYTF	TGTGCCACCCGGGGGGACAGGGTTAACTATGGCTACACCTTC
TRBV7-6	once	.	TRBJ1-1	CASSLDREGTEAFF	TGTGCCAGCAGCTTAGACAGGGAGGGCACTGAAGCTTTCTTT
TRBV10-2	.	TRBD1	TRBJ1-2	CASSDGQGATYTF	TGCGCCAGCAGTGATGGGCAGGGGGCAACGTACACCTTC
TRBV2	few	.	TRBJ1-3	CASKRGTGNTIYF	TGTGCCAGCAAACGAGGGACTGGAAACACCATATATTTT
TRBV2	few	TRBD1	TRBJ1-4	CASTTGTGFSTNEKLFF	TGTGCCAGCACTACCGGGACAGGGTTTTCAACTAATGAAAAACTGTTTTTT
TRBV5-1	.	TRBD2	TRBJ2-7	CASSLSSGTYEQYF	TGCGCCAGCAGCCTGTCTAGCGGAACCTACGAGCAGTACTTC
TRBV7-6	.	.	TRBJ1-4	CASSLGGREVEKLFF	TGTGCCAGCAGCTTAGGAGGCAGGGAGGTAGAAAAACTGTTTTTT
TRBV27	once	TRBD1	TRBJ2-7	CASSDHPGTGSPEQYF	TGTGCCAGCAGCGACCACCCCGGGACAGGGTCCCCCGAGCAGTACTTC
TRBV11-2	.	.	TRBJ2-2	CASSQGPLAWELFF	TGTGCCAGCAGCCAGGGCCCCCTGGCCTGGGAGCTGTTTTTT